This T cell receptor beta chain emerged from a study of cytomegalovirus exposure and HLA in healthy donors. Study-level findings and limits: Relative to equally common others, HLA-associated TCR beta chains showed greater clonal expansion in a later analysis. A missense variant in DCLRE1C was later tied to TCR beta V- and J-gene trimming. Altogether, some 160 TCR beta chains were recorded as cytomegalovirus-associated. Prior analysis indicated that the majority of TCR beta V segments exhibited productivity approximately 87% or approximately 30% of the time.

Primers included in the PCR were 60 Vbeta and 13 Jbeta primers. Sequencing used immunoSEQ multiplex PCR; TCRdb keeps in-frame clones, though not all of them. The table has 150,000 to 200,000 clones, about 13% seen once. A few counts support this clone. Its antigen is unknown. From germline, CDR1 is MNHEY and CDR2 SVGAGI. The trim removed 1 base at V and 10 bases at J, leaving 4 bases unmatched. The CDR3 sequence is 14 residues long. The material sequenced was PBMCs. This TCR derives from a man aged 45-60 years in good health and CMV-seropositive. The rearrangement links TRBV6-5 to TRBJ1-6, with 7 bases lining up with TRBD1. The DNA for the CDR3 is TGTGCCAGCAGTTACTACAGGGGAGAATCACCCCTCCACTTT. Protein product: CASSYYRGESPLHF.